This T cell receptor beta chain was obtained from a study of post-analysis software for immune sequencing data. Across the study: Several disease courses (relapsing-remitting, secondary progressive and progressive-relapsing) of multiple sclerosis were included. General study findings and limits: Versus controls, multiple sclerosis patients showed significantly lower diversity (normalized Chao1). In patients, five or six TRBV segments were more frequent than in controls, with TRBV5-6, TRBV5-1 and TRBV20-1 among them. F measure clustering grouped samples strongly by preparation batch.

The CDR3 has 17 amino acids. The germline V gene has CDR1 PRHDT and CDR2 FYEKMQ (reference sequence). The V gene lost 5 bases and the J gene lost 1 base, with 15 bases spanning the gap. About this clonotype itself: The antigen is undetermined.

TCR beta libraries were prepared from cDNA with unique molecular identifiers. The yield from roughly 1 to 10 million T cells was roughly 0.5 million cDNA molecules in total. Each CDR3 protein gets one entry after TCRdb re-called the PCR reads with MiXCR. The profile shows 750,000 to 950,000 distinct CDR3 sequences, 53% of them singletons. This TCR came from a girl aged 5-17 years with multiple sclerosis. Source material: blood. The chain links TRBV13 to TRBJ2-6, with D possibly being TRBD1 (6 bases). Written as DNA, the CDR3 is TGTGCCAGCAGCCCCTTGACAAGGGGGTCTGGGGCCAACGTCCTGACTTTC. The encoded protein is CASSPLTRGSGANVLTF. Complete variable domain (other parts from reference TRBV13 and TRBJ2-6): AAGVIQSPRHLIKEKRETATLKCYPIPRHDTVYWYQQGPGQDPQFLISFYEKMQSDKGSIPDRFSAQQFSDYHSELNMSSLELGDSALYFCASSPLTRGSGANVLTFGAGSRLTVL.